The T cell receptor beta chain described here comes from a study of T cells in Graves' hyperthyroidism and ophthalmopathy. Study results and caveats: The model anticipated ophthalmopathy a median about six months pre-onset.

What was amplified from RNA transcripts were TCR beta CDR3 regions. The HTBI primer set was used in a first-round RT-PCR of the TCR CDR3. TCRdb re-called the multiplex PCR reads with MiXCR, one entry per CDR3 protein. The sample contains roughly 710,000 distinct CDR3 sequences, 35% of which appear only once. Among the patients, aged 18 to 65, hyperthyroidism was newly diagnosed and had lasted under 2 months. Diagnoses were established using clinical symptoms, serum thyroxine and TRAb, thyroid ultrasound and orbital computed tomography. The PBMCs were sourced from fresh peripheral blood (approximately 9.6 ml). In its sample, this clonotype was seen a few times. No antigen is known for it. Sample: blood. The TCR originated in a woman in her forties with Graves' hyperthyroidism.

CDR3 sequence: CASTKFLTGGQPQHF. The CDR3 DNA follows: TGTGCCAGCACCAAATTCCTCACCGGTGGTCAGCCCCAGCATTTT. The chain combines TRBV28 with TRBJ1-5; D remains ambiguous. CDR1 MDHEN and CDR2 SYDVKM come from the germline V gene. The germline V and J ends were trimmed by 7 bases and 6 bases, with 19 bases remaining between them. The CDR3 is made up of 15 amino acids.